A selection of T cell receptor beta chains follows, all from one sample in a study of early T cells in non-severe SARS-CoV-2 infection. TCRdb ran MiXCR on the 5' RACE reads and lists one entry per CDR3 protein. This sample has about 42,000 distinct CDR3 sequences, with 7.1% found just once. Material: whole blood. The receptors derive from an adult who was a healthcare worker with PCR-confirmed SARS-CoV-2 infection or an uninfected control (not recorded which). Both conserved end residues are part of each CDR3. Each record gives: clone size, D gene, J gene, V gene, CDR3 DNA, CDR3 protein. The D gene is left open where the match is weak. Only some rows state a clone size, as once, few, many or a class for expanded clones.

medium-sized	TRBD1	TRBJ2-7	TRBV12-5	TGTGCTAGTGGTTTGGTACTTACAGGGGATCCCTACGAGCAGTACTTC	CASGLVLTGDPYEQYF
NA	NA	TRBJ1-4	TRBV20-1	TGCAGTGCGATTTACTTCGAAACGACAGCAACTAATGAAAAACTGTTTTTT	CSAIYFETTATNEKLFF
few	NA	TRBJ1-4	TRBV30	TGTGCCTGGTCGAGGGTTGCAACTAATGAAAAACTGTTTTTT	CAWSRVATNEKLFF
few	TRBD1	TRBJ2-7	TRBV5-1	TGCGCCAGCAGCCCCGGACAGGGGGTATACGAGCAGTACTTC	CASSPGQGVYEQYF
many	NA	TRBJ2-3	TRBV12-5	TGTGCTAGTGCCCCCGACAGGACTGGAGATACGCAGTATTTT	CASAPDRTGDTQYF
many	NA	TRBJ1-3	TRBV5-5	TGTGCCAGCAGCCCCTGGGACCGAACCTCTGGAAACACCATATATTTT	CASSPWDRTSGNTIYF
NA	NA	TRBJ1-1	TRBV7-3	TGTGCCAGCAGCTTAGACGGGGACACTGAAGCTTTCTTT	CASSLDGDTEAFF
many	NA	TRBJ1-1	TRBV24-1	TGTGCCACCAGTCAAAGGGGAAGCACTGAAGCTTTCTTT	CATSQRGSTEAFF
NA	TRBD2	TRBJ2-3	TRBV11-2	TGTGCCAGCAGCTCATCGAACTACGGCGCGGGGGGTATCAAAGATACGCAGTATTTT	CASSSSNYGAGGIKDTQYF
few	NA	TRBJ1-1	TRBV4-3	TGCGCCAGCAGCCAAGGGCCCCACAAGAACACTGAAGCTTTCTTT	CASSQGPHKNTEAFF
NA	TRBD1	TRBJ2-7	TRBV6-5	TGTGTCAGCAGCCGGGACAGGGGAGGCGAGCAGTACTTC	CVSSRDRGGEQYF
many	NA	TRBJ1-6	TRBV9	TGTGCCAGCAGCGTAGAACAGGCTAATTCACCCCTCCACTTT	CASSVEQANSPLHF
many	NA	TRBJ1-1	TRBV6-6	TGTGCCAGCAGTTCCCTTCTGAACACTGAAGCTTTCTTT	CASSSLLNTEAFF
NA	NA	TRBJ1-1	TRBV5-4	TGTGCCAGCAGCTTGGGAGGGAATACGATCATGAACACTGAAGCTTTCTTT	CASSLGGNTIMNTEAFF
many	NA	TRBJ1-2	TRBV9	TGTGCCAGCAGCTCATTTATCGCCTATGGCTACACCTTC	CASSSFIAYGYTF
NA	NA	TRBJ1-2	TRBV2	TGTGCCAGCAGTGAAGCGAGACGGACCGGAGGCTACACCTTC	CASSEARRTGGYTF
many	NA	TRBJ2-5	TRBV29-1	TGCAGCGTGCGCGGGATCGGAGGAGAGACCCAGTACTTC	CSVRGIGGETQYF
few	NA	TRBJ1-6	TRBV2	TGTGCCAGCAGTAATCCGAGCTCCTATAATTCACCCCTCCACTTT	CASSNPSSYNSPLHF
NA	TRBD2	TRBJ2-7	TRBV6-6	TGTGCCACCGGGACTAGCGGGGGGGGCTTCTCCTACGAGCAGTACTTC	CATGTSGGGFSYEQYF
few	NA	TRBJ2-7	TRBV4-1	TGCGCCAGCAGCCAAGATGGCGGCTACGAGCAGTACTTC	CASSQDGGYEQYF
many	TRBD1	TRBJ1-1	TRBV20-1	TGCAGTGCACCAAACAGGGGGCAAATGAACACTGAAGCTTTCTTT	CSAPNRGQMNTEAFF
many	NA	TRBJ2-7	TRBV5-1	TGCGCCAGCAGTCAGGGCCTCTCCTACGAGCAGTACTTC	CASSQGLSYEQYF
NA	NA	TRBJ1-1	TRBV3-1	TGTGCCAGCAGCCCACAGGGTCGGGCTGAAGCTTTCTTT	CASSPQGRAEAFF
NA	NA	TRBJ2-7	TRBV2	TGTGCCAGCAGGGTCGGACAGCTTTCCTACGAGCAGTACTTC	CASRVGQLSYEQYF
many	NA	TRBJ1-5	TRBV5-5	TGTGCCAGCAGCTTGATCGGGGGGATTCTACTCAATCAGCCCCAGCATTTT	CASSLIGGILLNQPQHF
NA	TRBD1	TRBJ1-4	TRBV9	TGTGCCAGCAGCGTAGGAGGACAGGGGAATGAAAAACTGTTTTTT	CASSVGGQGNEKLFF
NA	NA	TRBJ2-3	TRBV7-8	TGTGCCAGCAGCCCCCGAATGGCAGATACGCAGTATTTT	CASSPRMADTQYF
many	NA	TRBJ2-7	TRBV3-1	TGTGCCAGCAGCCAAGAGGTGTACGAGCAGTACTTC	CASSQEVYEQYF
few	NA	TRBJ2-7	TRBV29-1	TGCAGCGCCACGGACAGATACTCCTACGAGCAGTACTTC	CSATDRYSYEQYF
NA	TRBD2	TRBJ2-1	TRBV19	TGTGCCAGTAGTATAAGCTTCGGGACTAGCGTCAATGAGCAGTTCTTC	CASSISFGTSVNEQFF
many	NA	TRBJ2-5	TRBV2	TGTGCCAGCGGTTCAGACCAGTTCGAGACCCAGTACTTC	CASGSDQFETQYF
many	NA	TRBJ1-4	TRBV7-9	TGTGCCAGCAGCCCGACCTATGAAAAACTGTTTTTT	CASSPTYEKLFF
few	NA	TRBJ2-1	TRBV9	TGTGCCAGCAGCGTTGGAATTGGTGAGCAGTTCTTC	CASSVGIGEQFF
few	TRBD1	TRBJ2-5	TRBV4-3	TGCGCCAGCAGCAAAGCCCAGGGGGCTTTAATGGAGACCCAGTACTTC	CASSKAQGALMETQYF
NA	NA	TRBJ1-4	TRBV7-2	TGTGCCAGCAGCCCACCCCATTGGGGAGGGCTGTTTTTT	CASSPPHWGGLFF
many	NA	TRBJ1-5	TRBV29-1	TGCAGCGTCGGGCGGGCTACCGGGACACGGTGGCTTAGCAATCAGCCCCAGCATTTT	CSVGRATGTRWLSNQPQHF
NA	TRBD1	TRBJ2-7	TRBV18	TGTGTCAGCTCACCCCGACAGGGGGAATACTACGAGCAGTACTTC	CVSSPRQGEYYEQYF
NA	NA	TRBJ2-3	TRBV6-2/TRBV6-3	TGTGCCAGCAGTTACCCTCCCGGCGCCGCCACGCAGTATTTT	CASSYPPGAATQYF
many	TRBD2	TRBJ2-3	TRBV2	TGTGCCAGCAGTGACTTAGCGGGGGACACAGATACGCAGTATTTT	CASSDLAGDTDTQYF
many	TRBD1	TRBJ1-4	TRBV5-6	TGTGCCAGCAGCCAGGGACAGCACTCCTGGGATGAAAAACTGTTTTTT	CASSQGQHSWDEKLFF
many	NA	TRBJ1-5	TRBV6-6	TGTGCCAGCAGTTACTCGGCGGGGACGGCAAATCAGCCCCAGCATTTT	CASSYSAGTANQPQHF
many	NA	TRBJ2-7	TRBV12-3/TRBV12-4	TGTGCCAGCAGTTTAGTCAGGGCCGACTACGAGCAGTACTTC	CASSLVRADYEQYF
few	TRBD2	TRBJ2-3	TRBV7-2	TGTGCCAGCAGCCCCGCCCCGACTAGCGGGGGGGCTCTGGTGGATACGCAGTATTTT	CASSPAPTSGGALVDTQYF
few	TRBD2	TRBJ2-5	TRBV25-1	TGTGCCAGCAGTCCTGGGACTAGCGGACAAGAGACCCAGTACTTC	CASSPGTSGQETQYF
medium-sized	NA	TRBJ2-7	TRBV5-4	TGTGCCAGCAGGCAAACACAGGGATCCTACGAGCAGTACTTC	CASRQTQGSYEQYF
many	TRBD1	TRBJ1-4	TRBV7-2	TGTGCCAGCAGCTTTACAGGGGGCGCTAATGAAAAACTGTTTTTT	CASSFTGGANEKLFF
NA	NA	TRBJ1-1	TRBV4-1	TGCGCCAGCAGCCAGGGCCGACAGCTCGCTGAAGCTTTCTTT	CASSQGRQLAEAFF
NA	NA	TRBJ1-3	TRBV5-1	TGCGCCAGCAGCTTGGCTCTTCCGTCTGGAAACACCATATATTTT	CASSLALPSGNTIYF
NA	TRBD1	TRBJ1-1	TRBV3-1	TGTGCCAGCACTCAGGGGGGGCGTACTGAAGCTTTCTTT	CASTQGGRTEAFF
few	TRBD1	TRBJ1-4	TRBV12-3/TRBV12-4	TGTGCCAGCAGGGGACAGGGTGGGGAAAAACTGTTTTTT	CASRGQGGEKLFF
many	TRBD2	TRBJ2-2	TRBV4-3	TGCGCCAGCAGCCAAGAAAAAGCGGGAGCGAACACCGGGGAGCTGTTTTTT	CASSQEKAGANTGELFF
NA	NA	TRBJ1-1	TRBV7-2	TGTGCCAGCAGCTTAAGTCGTTGGAACACTGAAGCTTTCTTT	CASSLSRWNTEAFF
many	NA	TRBJ2-7	TRBV11-2	TGTGCCAGCAGCTTGGTCGGTACCTACGAGCAGTACTTC	CASSLVGTYEQYF
NA	NA	TRBJ1-1	TRBV3-1	TGTGCCAGCAACCAGGCTTCGAACACTGAAGCTTTCTTT	CASNQASNTEAFF